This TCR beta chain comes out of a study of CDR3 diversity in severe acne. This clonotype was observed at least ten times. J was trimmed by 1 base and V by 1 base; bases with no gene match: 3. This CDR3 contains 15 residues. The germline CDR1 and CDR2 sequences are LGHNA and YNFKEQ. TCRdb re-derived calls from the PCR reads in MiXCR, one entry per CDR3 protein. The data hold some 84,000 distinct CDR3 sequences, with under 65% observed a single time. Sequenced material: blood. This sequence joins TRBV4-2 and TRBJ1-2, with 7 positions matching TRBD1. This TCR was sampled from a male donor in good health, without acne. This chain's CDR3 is CASSQGTGDNYGYTF. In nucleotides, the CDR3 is TGTGCCAGCAGCCAAGGGACAGGAGATAACTATGGCTACACCTTC.